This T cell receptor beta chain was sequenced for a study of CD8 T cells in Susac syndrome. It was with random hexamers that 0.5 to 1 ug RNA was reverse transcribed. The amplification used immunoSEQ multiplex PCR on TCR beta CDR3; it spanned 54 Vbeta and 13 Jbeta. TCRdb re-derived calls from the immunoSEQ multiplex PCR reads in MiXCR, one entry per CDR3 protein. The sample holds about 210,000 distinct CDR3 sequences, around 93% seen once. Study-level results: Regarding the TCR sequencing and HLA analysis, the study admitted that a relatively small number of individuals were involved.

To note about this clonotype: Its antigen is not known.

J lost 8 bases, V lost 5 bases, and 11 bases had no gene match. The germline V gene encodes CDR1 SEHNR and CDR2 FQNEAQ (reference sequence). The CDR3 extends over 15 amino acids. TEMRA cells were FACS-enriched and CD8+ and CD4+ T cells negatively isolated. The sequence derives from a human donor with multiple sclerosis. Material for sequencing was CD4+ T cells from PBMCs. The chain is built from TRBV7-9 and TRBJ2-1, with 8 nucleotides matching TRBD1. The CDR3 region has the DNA TGTGCCAGCAGCGCCCGGACAGGGACCGTAGATGAGCAGTTCTTC. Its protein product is CASSARTGTVDEQFF.